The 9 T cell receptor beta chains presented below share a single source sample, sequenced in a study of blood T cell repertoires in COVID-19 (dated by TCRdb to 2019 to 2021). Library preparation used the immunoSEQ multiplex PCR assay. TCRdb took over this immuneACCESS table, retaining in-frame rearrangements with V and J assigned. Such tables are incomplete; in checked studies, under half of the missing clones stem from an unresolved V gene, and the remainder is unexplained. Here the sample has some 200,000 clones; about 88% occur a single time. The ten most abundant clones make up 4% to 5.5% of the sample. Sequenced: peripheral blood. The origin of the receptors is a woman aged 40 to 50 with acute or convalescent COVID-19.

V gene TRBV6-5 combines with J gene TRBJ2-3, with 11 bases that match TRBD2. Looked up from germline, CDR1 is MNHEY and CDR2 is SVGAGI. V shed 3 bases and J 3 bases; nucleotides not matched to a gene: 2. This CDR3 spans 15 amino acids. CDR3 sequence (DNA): TGTGCCAGCAGTTATAGCGGGGGGGCGACAGATACGCAGTATTTT. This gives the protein CASSYSGGATDTQYF.

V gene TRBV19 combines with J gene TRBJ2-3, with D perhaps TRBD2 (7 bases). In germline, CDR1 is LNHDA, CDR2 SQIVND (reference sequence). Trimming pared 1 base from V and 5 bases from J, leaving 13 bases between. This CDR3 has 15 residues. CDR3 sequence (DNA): TGTGCCAGTAGTATAGCTCGGGGGGCGAGAGATACGCAGTATTTT. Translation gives CASSIARGARDTQYF.

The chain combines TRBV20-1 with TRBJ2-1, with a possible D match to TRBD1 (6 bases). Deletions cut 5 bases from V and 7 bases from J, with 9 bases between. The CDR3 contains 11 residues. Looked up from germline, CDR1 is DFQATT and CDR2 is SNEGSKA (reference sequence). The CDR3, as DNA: TGCAGTGCTTGGCAGGGGAATGAGCAGTTCTTC. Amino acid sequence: CSAWQGNEQFF.

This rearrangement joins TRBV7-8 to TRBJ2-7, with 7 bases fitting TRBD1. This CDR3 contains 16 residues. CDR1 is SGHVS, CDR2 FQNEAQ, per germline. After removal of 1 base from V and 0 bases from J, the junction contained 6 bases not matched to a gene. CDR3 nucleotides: TGTGCCAGCAGCTTAGATCCGGGACAGCCCTCCTACGAGCAGTACGTC. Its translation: CASSLDPGQPSYEQYV.

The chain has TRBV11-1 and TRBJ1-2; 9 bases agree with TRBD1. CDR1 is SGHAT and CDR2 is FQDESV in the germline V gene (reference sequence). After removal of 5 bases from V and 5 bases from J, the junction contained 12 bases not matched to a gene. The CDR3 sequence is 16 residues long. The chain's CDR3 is CASSRRRDRVEYGYTF. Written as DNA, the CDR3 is TGTGCCAGCAGCCGAAGAAGGGACAGGGTTGAGTATGGCTACACCTTC.

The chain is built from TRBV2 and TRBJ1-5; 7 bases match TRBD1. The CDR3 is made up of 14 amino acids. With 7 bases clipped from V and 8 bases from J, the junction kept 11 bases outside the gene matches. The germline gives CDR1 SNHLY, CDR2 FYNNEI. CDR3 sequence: CASTMGQPGEPQHF. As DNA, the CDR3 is TGTGCCAGCACTATGGGACAGCCCGGAGAGCCCCAGCATTTT. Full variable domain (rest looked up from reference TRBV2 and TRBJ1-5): EPEVTQTPSHQVTQMGQEVILRCVPISNHLYFYWYRQILGQKVEFLVSFYNNEISEKSEIFDDQFSVERPDGSNFTLKIRSTKLEDSAMYFCASTMGQPGEPQHFGDGTRLSIL.

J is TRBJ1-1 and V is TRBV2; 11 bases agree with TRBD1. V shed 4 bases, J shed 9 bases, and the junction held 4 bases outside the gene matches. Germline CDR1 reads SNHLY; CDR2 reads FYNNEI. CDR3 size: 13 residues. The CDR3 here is CASSGGTGGKAFF. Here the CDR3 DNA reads TGTGCCAGCAGTGGAGGGACAGGGGGAAAAGCTTTCTTT. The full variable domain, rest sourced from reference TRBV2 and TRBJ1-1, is EPEVTQTPSHQVTQMGQEVILRCVPISNHLYFYWYRQILGQKVEFLVSFYNNEISEKSEIFDDQFSVERPDGSNFTLKIRSTKLEDSAMYFCASSGGTGGKAFFGQGTRLTVV.

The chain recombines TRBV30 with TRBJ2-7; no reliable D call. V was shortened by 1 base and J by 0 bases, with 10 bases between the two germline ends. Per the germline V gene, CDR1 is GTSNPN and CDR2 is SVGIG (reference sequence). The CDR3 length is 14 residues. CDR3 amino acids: CAWSGRLSSYEQYV. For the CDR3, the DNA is TGTGCCTGGAGTGGTCGCCTTAGCTCCTACGAGCAGTACGTC.

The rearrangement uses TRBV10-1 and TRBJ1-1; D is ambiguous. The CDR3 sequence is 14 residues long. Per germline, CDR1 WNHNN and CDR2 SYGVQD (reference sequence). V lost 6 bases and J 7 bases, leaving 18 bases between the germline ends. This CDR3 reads CASSPGSHSGEAFF. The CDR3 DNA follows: TGCGCCAGCAGCCCGGGATCCCACAGCGGTGAAGCTTTCTTT.